This T cell receptor beta chain was retrieved from a study of cytomegalovirus exposure and HLA in healthy donors. Study-wide findings and caveats: TCR beta V- and J-gene trimming was later associated with a missense DCLRE1C variant.

On this clone itself: Its antigen is unknown.

V was trimmed by 1 base and J by 6 bases, leaving 10 bases between them. From germline, CDR1 is SGHAT and CDR2 FQNNGV. The CDR3 consists of 13 residues. As for the donors, each was a healthy bone marrow donor. 60 Vbeta and 13 Jbeta primers were used in PCR. Using immunoSEQ multiplex PCR, the repertoire was profiled, and TCRdb retains in-frame clones only, with some absent. The sample records around 40,000 clones, 55% to 75% being singletons. The material sequenced was PBMCs. This sequence originates from a man aged 45-65 years in good health and CMV-seropositive. V and J are TRBV11-2 and TRBJ2-7, with unresolved D. CDR3: CASSLVRALEQYF. Written as DNA, the CDR3 is TGTGCCAGCAGCTTAGTTAGAGCACTCGAGCAGTACTTC.